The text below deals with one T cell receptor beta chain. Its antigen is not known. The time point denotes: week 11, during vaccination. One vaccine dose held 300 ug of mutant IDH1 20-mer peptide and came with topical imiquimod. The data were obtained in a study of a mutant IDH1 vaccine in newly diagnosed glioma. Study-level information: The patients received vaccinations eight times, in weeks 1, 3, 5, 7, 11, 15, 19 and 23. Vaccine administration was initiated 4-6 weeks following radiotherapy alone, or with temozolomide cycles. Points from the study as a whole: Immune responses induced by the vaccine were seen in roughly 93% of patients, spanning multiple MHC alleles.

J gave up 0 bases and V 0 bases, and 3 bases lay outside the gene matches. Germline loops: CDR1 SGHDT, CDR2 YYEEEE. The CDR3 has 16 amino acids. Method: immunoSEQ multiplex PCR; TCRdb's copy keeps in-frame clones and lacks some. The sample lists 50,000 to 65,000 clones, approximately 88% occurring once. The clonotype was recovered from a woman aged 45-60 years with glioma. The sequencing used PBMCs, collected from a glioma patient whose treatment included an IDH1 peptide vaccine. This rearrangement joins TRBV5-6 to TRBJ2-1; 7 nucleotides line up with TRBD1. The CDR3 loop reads CASSLVDRVSYNEQFF. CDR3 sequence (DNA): TGTGCCAGCAGCTTGGTTGACAGGGTCTCCTACAATGAGCAGTTCTTC.